This TCR beta chain was observed in a study of regulatory T cells in long-lasting Graves disease (dated by TCRdb to about 2021). Notes on the research overall: To count as having persistent Graves' disease, a patient had to have received antithyroid drug treatment for over 5 years with TSH receptor autoantibodies remaining persistently positive. This study used TCR sequencing and RNA sequencing of peripheral blood to compare persistent Graves' disease patients against newly diagnosed Graves' disease patients. The study took place in China and was registered as a clinical trial. TCR sequencing covered around 13 persistent and approximately 20 newly diagnosed Graves' disease patients, approximately 33 samples in total. On average, persistent Graves' disease patients in the clinical cohort had been on antithyroid drugs for about 10.3 years.

Comment on this clonotype: It has no known antigen specificity. Within one base of it there is no much larger clone, and no base qualities were kept.

Interpreted using the paper, the time point label stands for: persistent/refractory GD, antithyroid drugs over 5 years with positive TRAb. For both TCR sequencing and RNA sequencing, RNA was extracted from PBMCs using TRIzol. The diagnosis of Graves' disease was made according to American Thyroid Association guidelines. The patients came from an endocrinology department in Xi'an, China. From each patient, about 8.9 milliliters of peripheral blood was collected into an EDTA anticoagulant tube. Ficoll Paque Plus density gradient separation was used to isolate PBMCs, and no further T cell sorting was performed. An Agilent 2100 Bioanalyzer and agarose gel were used to check RNA quality, while a NanoDrop 2000 measured RNA concentration. The library was produced with multiplex PCR. Reads for this sample came from an Illumina HiSeq 4000. iRepertoire HTBI primers and Arm-PCR amplification of CDR3 regions were used to construct TCR beta libraries. Gel purification was performed on PCR products prior to sequencing. Regarding the original processing steps: Across samples, about 64 TRBV and roughly 15 TRBJ segments were identified and used for gene usage analysis of CDR3 amino acid clonotypes. COPE and FqMerger were used to merge the filtered high-quality paired reads into contigs. BLAST was used to align contigs to IMGT TRBV, TRBD and TRBJ reference genes, with CDR3 defined following IMGT. Any clonotype with a frequency above 0.1% was counted as a highly expanded clone. Repertoire diversity was measured by Shannon entropy, and V-J evenness by the Gini coefficient. Public clonotypes were defined as clonotypes shared by more than one individual. The public reads were run again by TCRdb, first through fastp at Q25 and then through MiXCR, and only productive beta chains were kept. Every CDR3 protein is listed once, alongside the most common genes and DNA of its rows. TCRdb's processing, not the authors', yielded these V and J calls. This sample is represented by about 430,000 distinct CDR3 sequences; 21% of them were singletons. The ten largest clones add up to approximately 15% of the sample.

On the study overall, not on this receptor specifically: Lower TCR Shannon entropy and fewer highly expanded clones were observed in persistent Graves' disease patients than in newly diagnosed patients, which suggested clonal expansion. Only peripheral blood was studied, because thyroid tissue, the primary lesion, was inaccessible. Sequencing and analysis were restricted to the TCR beta chain. The authors acknowledged the small sample size as a limitation that may reduce accuracy. More public clonotypes were shared among persistent patients (more than 2,500) than among newly diagnosed patients (approximately 930).

The sample consisted of peripheral blood mononuclear cells (PBMCs), taken when the disease was refractory, from a patient treated with antithyroid drugs. This receptor was taken from a female donor with Graves disease.

The bases read TGCAGTGCCCTCGTCACCCGGGCCGACTCTACCGTAGAAGAGACCCAGTACTTC. Translated, this is CSALVTRADSTVEETQYF. Rearrangement joined TRBV20-1 to TRBJ2-5; the D gene is not confidently resolved. CDR1 and CDR2 are read off the germline V gene (reference sequence) as DFQATT and SNEGSKA. V was cut back by 6 bases and J by 3 bases, leaving a gap of 29 bases between them. Including cysteine and phenylalanine, the CDR3 has 18 amino acids. Just CDR3 DNA is preserved here, 54 bases in frame from base 1.